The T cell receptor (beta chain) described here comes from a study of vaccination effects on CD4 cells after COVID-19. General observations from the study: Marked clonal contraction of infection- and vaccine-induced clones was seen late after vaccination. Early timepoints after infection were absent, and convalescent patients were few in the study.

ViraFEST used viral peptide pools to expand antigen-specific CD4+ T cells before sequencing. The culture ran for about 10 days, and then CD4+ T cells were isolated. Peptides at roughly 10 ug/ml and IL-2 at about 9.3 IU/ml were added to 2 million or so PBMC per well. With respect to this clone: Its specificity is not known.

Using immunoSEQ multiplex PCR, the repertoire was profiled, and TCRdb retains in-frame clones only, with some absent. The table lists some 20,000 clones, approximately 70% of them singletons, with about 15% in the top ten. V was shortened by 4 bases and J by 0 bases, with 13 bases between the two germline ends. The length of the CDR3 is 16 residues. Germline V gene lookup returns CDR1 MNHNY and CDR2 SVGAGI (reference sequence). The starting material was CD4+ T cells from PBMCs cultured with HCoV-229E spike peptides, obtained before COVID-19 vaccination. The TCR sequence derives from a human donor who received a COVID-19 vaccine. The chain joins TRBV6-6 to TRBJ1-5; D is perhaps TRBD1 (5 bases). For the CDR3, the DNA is TGTGCCAGCAGTTCCTCGGGACCCCTTAGCAATCAGCCCCAGCATTTT. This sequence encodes CASSSSGPLSNQPQHF.